Each of the 2 T cell receptor beta chains below was sequenced from the same sample in a study of cytomegalovirus exposure and HLA in healthy donors. The study ran its PCR with 60 Vbeta and 13 Jbeta primers. Assay used: immunoSEQ multiplex PCR; TCRdb lists only in-frame clones, some missing. Here the sample spans roughly 250,000 clones, almost 85% being singletons. Sequenced input: PBMCs. All receptors come from a woman aged 40 to 50 in good health and CMV-seropositive.

This clone was seen many times. The chain links TRBV2 to TRBJ1-5; 8 bases are a match to TRBD1. This CDR3 has 13 amino acids. Germline lookup yields CDR1 SNHLY and CDR2 FYNNEI. With 3 bases clipped from V and 9 bases from J, the junction kept 4 bases outside the gene matches. Written as DNA, the CDR3 is TGTGCCAGCAGTGACCAGGGGGCTTGGCCCCAGCATTTT. Its protein is CASSDQGAWPQHF.

This clone has a single count. The chain combines TRBV4-3 with TRBJ2-1; TRBD2 matches at 10 bases. Germline CDR1 and CDR2: LGHNA and YSLEER. V was pared by 1 base and J by 6 bases, with 3 bases of the junction left unmatched. This CDR3 comprises 15 residues. CDR3 sequence: CASSQGSGRANEQFF. CDR3 nucleotides: TGCGCCAGCAGCCAAGGGAGCGGGAGGGCCAATGAGCAGTTCTTC.